This TCR beta chain comes out of a study of blood T cell repertoires in COVID-19. The table came from immunoSEQ multiplex PCR; TCRdb's copy has only in-frame clones and leaves some out. The sample has 200,000 to 250,000 clones, around 90% seen once. Trimming took off 5 bases at V and 2 bases at J, with 9 bases between the two ends. The CDR3 has 13 residues. J is TRBJ2-5 and V is TRBV12-3 or TRBV12-4; a possible D gene is TRBD2 (6 bases). Sequences were obtained from PBMCs or T cells enriched from blood (not recorded which). This sequence originates from a man between 18 and 35 years old with acute COVID-19. The CDR3 region has the DNA TGTGCCAGCAGTGGACTAACTCAAGAGACCCAGTACTTC. It translates to CASSGLTQETQYF.